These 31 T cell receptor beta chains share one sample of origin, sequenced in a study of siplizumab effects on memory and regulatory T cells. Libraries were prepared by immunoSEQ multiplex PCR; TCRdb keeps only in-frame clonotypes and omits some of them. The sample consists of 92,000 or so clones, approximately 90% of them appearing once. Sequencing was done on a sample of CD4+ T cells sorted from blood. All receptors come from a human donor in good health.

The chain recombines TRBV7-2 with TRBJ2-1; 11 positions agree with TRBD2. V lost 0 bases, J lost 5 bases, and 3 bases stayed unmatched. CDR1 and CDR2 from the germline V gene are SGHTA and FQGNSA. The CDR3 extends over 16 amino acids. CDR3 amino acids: CASSLAGTSGNNEQFF. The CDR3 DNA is TGTGCCAGCAGCTTAGCAGGGACTAGCGGCAACAATGAGCAGTTCTTC.

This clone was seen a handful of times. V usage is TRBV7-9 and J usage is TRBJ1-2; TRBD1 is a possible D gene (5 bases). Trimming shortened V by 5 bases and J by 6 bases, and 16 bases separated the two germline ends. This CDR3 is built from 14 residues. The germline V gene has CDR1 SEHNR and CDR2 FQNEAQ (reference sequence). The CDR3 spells CASSPQGSGDGYTF. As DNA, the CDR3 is TGTGCCAGCAGCCCGCAGGGCTCTGGGGATGGCTACACCTTC.

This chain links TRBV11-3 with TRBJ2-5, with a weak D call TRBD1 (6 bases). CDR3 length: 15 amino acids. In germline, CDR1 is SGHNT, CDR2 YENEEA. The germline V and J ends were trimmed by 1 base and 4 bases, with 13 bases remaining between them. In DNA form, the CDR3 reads TGTGCCAGCAGCTTAGCGGGACACGACCCAGAGACCCAGTACTTC. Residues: CASSLAGHDPETQYF.

The CDR3 sequence: CASSLSGKGTEAFF. DNA for the CDR3: TGCGCCAGCAGCTTGTCTGGGAAAGGCACTGAAGCTTTCTTT. The chain is built from TRBV5-1 and TRBJ1-1; no definite D call. This CDR3 has 14 residues. V was shortened by 1 base and J by 4 bases, with 11 bases between the two germline ends. The germline V gene has CDR1 SGHRS and CDR2 YFSETQ.

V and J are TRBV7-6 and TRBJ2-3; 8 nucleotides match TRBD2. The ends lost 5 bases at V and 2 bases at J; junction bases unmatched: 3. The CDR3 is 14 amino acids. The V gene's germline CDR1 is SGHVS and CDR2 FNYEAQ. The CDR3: CASSRSGNTDTQYF. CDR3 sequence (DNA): TGTGCCAGCAGCCGTAGCGGGAACACAGATACGCAGTATTTT.

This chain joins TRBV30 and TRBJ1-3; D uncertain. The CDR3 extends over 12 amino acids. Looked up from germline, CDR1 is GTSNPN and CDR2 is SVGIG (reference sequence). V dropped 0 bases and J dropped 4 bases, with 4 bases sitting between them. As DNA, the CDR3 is TGTGCCTGGAGTGTCGGGGGAAACACCATATATTTT. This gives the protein CAWSVGGNTIYF.

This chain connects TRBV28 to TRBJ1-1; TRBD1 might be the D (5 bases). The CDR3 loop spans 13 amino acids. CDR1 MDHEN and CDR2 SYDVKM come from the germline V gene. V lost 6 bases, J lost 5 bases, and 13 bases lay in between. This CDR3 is CASRQAPGTEAFF. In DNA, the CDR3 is TGTGCCAGCAGACAGGCCCCGGGGACTGAAGCTTTCTTT.

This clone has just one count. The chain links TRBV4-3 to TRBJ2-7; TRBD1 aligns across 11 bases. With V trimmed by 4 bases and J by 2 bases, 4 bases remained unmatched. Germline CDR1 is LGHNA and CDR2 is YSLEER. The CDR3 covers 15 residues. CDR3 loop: CASSLGTGGTYEQYF. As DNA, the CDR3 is TGCGCCAGCAGCCTGGGGACAGGGGGAACCTACGAGCAGTACTTC.

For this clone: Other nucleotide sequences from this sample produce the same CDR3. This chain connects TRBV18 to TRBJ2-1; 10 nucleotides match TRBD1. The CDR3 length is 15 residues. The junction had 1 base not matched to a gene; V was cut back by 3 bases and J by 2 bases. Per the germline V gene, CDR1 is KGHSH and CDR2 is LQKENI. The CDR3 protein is CASSPGQGPYNEQFF. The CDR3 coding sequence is TGTGCCAGCTCACCGGGACAGGGGCCCTACAATGAGCAGTTCTTC.

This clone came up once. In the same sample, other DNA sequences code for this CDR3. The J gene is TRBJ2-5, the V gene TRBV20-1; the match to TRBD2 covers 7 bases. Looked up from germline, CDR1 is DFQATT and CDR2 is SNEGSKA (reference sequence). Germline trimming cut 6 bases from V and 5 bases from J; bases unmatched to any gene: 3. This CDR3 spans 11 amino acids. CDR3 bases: TGCAGTGCCTCCGGGAGGGAGACCCAGTACTTC. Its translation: CSASGRETQYF.

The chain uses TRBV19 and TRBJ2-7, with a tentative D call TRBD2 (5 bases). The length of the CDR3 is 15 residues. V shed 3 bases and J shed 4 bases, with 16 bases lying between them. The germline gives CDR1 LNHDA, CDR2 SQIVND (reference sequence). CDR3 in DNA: TGTGCCAGTAGTATTCCGGGGTCCGGATTTTACGAGCAGTACTTC. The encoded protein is CASSIPGSGFYEQYF.

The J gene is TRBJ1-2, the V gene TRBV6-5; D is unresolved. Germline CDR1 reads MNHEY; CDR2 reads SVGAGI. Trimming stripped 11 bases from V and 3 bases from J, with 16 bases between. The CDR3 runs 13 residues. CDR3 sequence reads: CASSRGHDYGYTF. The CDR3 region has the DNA TGTGCCTCCTCCCGAGGTCATGACTATGGCTACACCTTC.

CDR3 in DNA: TGTGCCAGTAGTATCGTCCGGGACTACAATGAGCAGTTCTTC. As protein: CASSIVRDYNEQFF. This chain links TRBV19 with TRBJ2-1; possible D gene TRBD2, 5 bases. The CDR3 spans 14 residues. Between the trimmed V and J ends, which lost 3 bases and 3 bases, there was a span of 9 bases. From germline, CDR1 is LNHDA and CDR2 SQIVND (reference sequence).

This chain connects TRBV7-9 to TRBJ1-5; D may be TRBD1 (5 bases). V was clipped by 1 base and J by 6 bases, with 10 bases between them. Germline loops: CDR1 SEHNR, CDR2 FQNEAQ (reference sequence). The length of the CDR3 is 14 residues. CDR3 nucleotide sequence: TGTGCCAGCAGCTTAGGGGGGTACGGTCAGCCCCAGCATTTT. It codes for CASSLGGYGQPQHF.

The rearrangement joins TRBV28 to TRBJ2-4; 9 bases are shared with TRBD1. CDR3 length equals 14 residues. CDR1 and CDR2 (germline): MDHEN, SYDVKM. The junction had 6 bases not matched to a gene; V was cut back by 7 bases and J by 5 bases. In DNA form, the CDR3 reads TGTGCCAGCACCAGGACAGGGGATGAAAACATTCAGTACTTC. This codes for CASTRTGDENIQYF.

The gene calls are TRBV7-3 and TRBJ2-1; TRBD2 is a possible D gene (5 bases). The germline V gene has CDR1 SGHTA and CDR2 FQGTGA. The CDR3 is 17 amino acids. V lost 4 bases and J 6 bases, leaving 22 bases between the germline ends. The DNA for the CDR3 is TGTGCCAGCAGCTCACTACCCTTATACAACGGAGGCAATGAGCAGTTCTTC. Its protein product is CASSSLPLYNGGNEQFF.

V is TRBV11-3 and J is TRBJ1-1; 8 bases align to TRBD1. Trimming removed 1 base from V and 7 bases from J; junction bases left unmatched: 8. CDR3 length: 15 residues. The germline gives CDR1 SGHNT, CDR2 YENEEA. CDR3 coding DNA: TGTGCCAGCAGCTTAGCACAGGGGGGTAATGGTGAAGCTTTCTTT. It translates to CASSLAQGGNGEAFF.

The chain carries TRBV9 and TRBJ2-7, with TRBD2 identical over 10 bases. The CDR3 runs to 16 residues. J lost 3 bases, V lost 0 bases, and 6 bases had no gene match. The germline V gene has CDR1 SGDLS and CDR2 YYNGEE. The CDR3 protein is CASSVEPSGSIYEQYF. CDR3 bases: TGTGCCAGCAGCGTAGAGCCTAGCGGGAGTATCTACGAGCAGTACTTC.

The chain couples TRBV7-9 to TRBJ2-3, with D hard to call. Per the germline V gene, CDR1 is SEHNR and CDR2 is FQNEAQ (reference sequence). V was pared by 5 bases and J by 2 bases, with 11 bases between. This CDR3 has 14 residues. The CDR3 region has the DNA TGTGCCAGCAGCCTTACAGTAATCACAGATACGCAGTATTTT. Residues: CASSLTVITDTQYF.

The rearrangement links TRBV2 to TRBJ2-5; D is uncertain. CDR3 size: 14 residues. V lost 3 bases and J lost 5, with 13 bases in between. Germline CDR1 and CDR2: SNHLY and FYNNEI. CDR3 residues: CASSDVYLKETQYF. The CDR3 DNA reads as TGTGCCAGCAGTGATGTGTATCTCAAGGAGACCCAGTACTTC.

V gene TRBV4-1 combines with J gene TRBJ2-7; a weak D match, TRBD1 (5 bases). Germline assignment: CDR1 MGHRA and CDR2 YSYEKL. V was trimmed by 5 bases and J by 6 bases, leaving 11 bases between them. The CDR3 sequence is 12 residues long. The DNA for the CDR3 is TGCGCCAGCAGCAAGACCACAGGCGAGCAGTACTTC. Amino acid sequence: CASSKTTGEQYF.

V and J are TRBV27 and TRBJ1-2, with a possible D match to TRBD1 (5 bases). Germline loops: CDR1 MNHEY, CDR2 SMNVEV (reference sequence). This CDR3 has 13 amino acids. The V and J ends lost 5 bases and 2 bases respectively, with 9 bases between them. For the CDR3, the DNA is TGTGCCAGCAGTAGACGGGGGAACTATGGCTACACCTTC. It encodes CASSRRGNYGYTF.

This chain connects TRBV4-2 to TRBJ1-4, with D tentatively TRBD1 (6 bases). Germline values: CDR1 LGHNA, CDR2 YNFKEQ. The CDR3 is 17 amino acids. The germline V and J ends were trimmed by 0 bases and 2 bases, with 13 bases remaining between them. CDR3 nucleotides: TGTGCCAGCAGCCAAGATGTGGGGGCGCCTACTAATGAAAAACTGTTTTTT. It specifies CASSQDVGAPTNEKLFF.

CDR3 loop: CASNQPVWGQFTYEQYF. Here the CDR3 DNA reads TGTGCCAGCAACCAACCAGTTTGGGGACAGTTTACTTACGAGCAGTACTTC. The chain is built from TRBV7-8 and TRBJ2-7; 7 bases align to TRBD1. V gave up 7 bases and J gave up 4 bases; unmatched junction bases: 19. The germline gives CDR1 SGHVS, CDR2 FQNEAQ. The CDR3 loop spans 17 amino acids.

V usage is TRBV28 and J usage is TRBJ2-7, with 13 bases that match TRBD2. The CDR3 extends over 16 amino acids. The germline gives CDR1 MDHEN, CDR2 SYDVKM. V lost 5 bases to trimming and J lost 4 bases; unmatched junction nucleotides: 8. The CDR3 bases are TGTGCCAGCAGTCTAACTAGCGGGGGGGTTGGTTACGAGCAGTACTTC. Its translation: CASSLTSGGVGYEQYF.

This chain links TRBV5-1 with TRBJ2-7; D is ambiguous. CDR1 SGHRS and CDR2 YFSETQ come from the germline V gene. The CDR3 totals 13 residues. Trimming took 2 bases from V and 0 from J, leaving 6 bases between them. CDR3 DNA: TGCGCCAGCAGCTTCACTACCTCCTACGAGCAGTACTTC. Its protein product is CASSFTTSYEQYF.

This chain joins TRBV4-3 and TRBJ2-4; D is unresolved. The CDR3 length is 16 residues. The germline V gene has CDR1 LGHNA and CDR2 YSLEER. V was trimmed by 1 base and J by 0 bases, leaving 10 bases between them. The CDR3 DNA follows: TGCGCCAGCAGCCAAGGTCCCACCGGAGCCAAAAACATTCAGTACTTC. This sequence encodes CASSQGPTGAKNIQYF.

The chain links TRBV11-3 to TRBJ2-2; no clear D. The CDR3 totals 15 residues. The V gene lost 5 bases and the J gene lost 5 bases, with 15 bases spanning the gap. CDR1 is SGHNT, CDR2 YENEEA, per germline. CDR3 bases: TGTGCCAGCAGCCCTCAAACCGCCGGGACCGGGGAGCTGTTTTTT. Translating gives CASSPQTAGTGELFF.

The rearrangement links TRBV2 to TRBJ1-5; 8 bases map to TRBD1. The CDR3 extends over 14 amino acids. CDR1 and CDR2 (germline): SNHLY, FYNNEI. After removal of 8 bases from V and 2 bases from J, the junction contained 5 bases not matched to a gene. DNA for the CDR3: TGTGCCAGCGCGGGACAGGCTCGCAATCAGCCCCAGCATTTT. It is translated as CASAGQARNQPQHF. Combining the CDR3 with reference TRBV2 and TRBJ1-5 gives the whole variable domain EPEVTQTPSHQVTQMGQEVILRCVPISNHLYFYWYRQILGQKVEFLVSFYNNEISEKSEIFDDQFSVERPDGSNFTLKIRSTKLEDSAMYFCASAGQARNQPQHFGDGTRLSIL.

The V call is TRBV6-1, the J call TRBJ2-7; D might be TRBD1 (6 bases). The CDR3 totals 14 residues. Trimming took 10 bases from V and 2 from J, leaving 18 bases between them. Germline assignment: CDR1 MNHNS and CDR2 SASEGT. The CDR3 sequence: CATLSRGETYEQYF. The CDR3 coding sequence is TGTGCCACCCTCTCCAGGGGTGAGACCTACGAGCAGTACTTC.

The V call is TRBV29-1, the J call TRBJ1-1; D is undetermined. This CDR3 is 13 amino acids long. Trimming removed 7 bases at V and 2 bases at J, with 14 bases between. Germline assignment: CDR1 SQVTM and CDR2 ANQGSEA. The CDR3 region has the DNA TGCAGCGCCGAGATCCGGGGTAACACTGAAGCTTTCTTT. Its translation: CSAEIRGNTEAFF.